The clone carrying this T cell receptor beta chain has just a few counts. Its cognate antigen is unknown. V was shortened by 0 bases and J by 0 bases, with 12 bases between the two germline ends. The CDR3 length is 16 residues. Per germline, CDR1 DFQATT and CDR2 SNEGSKA (reference sequence). TCRdb ran MiXCR on the RT-PCR reads and lists one entry per CDR3 protein. The sample has about 520,000 distinct CDR3 sequences; around 25% are singletons. These data come from a study of response to subunit inactivated influenza vaccine. Study findings and constraints: T cells newly recruited by each seasonal influenza vaccination are few, the authors suggested.

V and J are TRBV20-1 and TRBJ1-5; D ambiguous. Sequencing used CD4+ T cells sorted from PBMCs, obtained 5 to 6 days after vaccination. The source is a man in his fifties who received an inactivated influenza vaccine. The CDR3 nucleotides read TGCAGTGCTAGAGATTGGGGTAGACATAGCAATCAGCCCCAGCATTTT. Residues: CSARDWGRHSNQPQHF.